Listed here are 21 T cell receptor beta chains from one sample, sequenced in a study of blood T cells in healthy people across ages. Primed by a sample-barcoded 5' primer and a J-beta primer mix, a second PCR proceeded for roughly 7 to 12 cycles. TCRdb fed the 5' RACE reads into MiXCR, producing one record per CDR3 protein. The table shows roughly 930,000 distinct CDR3 sequences, with 40% to 60% occurring only once. Material: blood. The receptors derive from a young man in good health.

The V and J genes are TRBV28 and TRBJ2-7, with 7 nucleotides matching TRBD1. The ends lost 6 bases at V and 0 bases at J; junction bases unmatched: 8. There are 15 residues in the CDR3. Germline loops: CDR1 MDHEN, CDR2 SYDVKM. CDR3 DNA sequence: TGTGCCAGCAGGGGCCAGGGACAGTCCTCCTACGAGCAGTACTTC. Translated: CASRGQGQSSYEQYF.

This clonotype was detected a few times. This chain links TRBV6-5 with TRBJ2-3, with D unresolved. This CDR3 has 14 residues. Deletions cut 4 bases from V and 8 bases from J, with 16 bases between. Germline-derived CDR1 and CDR2 are MNHEY and SVGAGI. CDR3 in amino acids: CASSSPIPVSTQYF. The CDR3 DNA follows: TGTGCCAGCAGTTCCCCGATTCCCGTGTCTACGCAGTATTTT.

In its sample, this clonotype was seen a few times. The chain combines TRBV6-2 or TRBV6-3 with TRBJ2-1; the match to TRBD1 covers 9 bases. Germline-derived CDR1 and CDR2 are MNHEY and SVGEGT. CDR3 length equals 16 residues. Trimming at V came to 6 bases and at J to 5 bases, leaving 11 bases not matched to a gene. CDR3 DNA sequence: TGTGCCAGCAGCAAGGTGAGGGACAGGGACCACAATGAGCAGTTCTTC. This encodes CASSKVRDRDHNEQFF.

The V call is TRBV12-3 or TRBV12-4, the J call TRBJ1-2; TRBD1 matches 7 bases. J was trimmed by 8 bases and V by 5 bases; bases with no gene match: 8. This CDR3 contains 13 residues. CDR3 DNA: TGTGCCAGCAGTCCGACAGGGACTGGCGGCTACACCTTC. Amino acid sequence: CASSPTGTGGYTF.

This clonotype was found a few times. The chain recombines TRBV5-1 with TRBJ1-3; no clear D. Germline values: CDR1 SGHRS, CDR2 YFSETQ. Trimming left V 4 bases short and J 4 bases short, with 15 bases between. The CDR3 has 15 amino acids. The CDR3 bases are TGCGCCAGCAGCGAATCCCCGGGCTCAGGAAACACCATATATTTT. Its translation is CASSESPGSGNTIYF.

The chain carries TRBV27 and TRBJ2-1; no firm D call. The CDR3 extends over 11 amino acids. The V and J ends lost 4 bases and 13 bases respectively, with 11 bases between them. Germline V gene sequence: CDR1 MNHEY, CDR2 SMNVEV (reference sequence). This CDR3 reads CASSSQAQQFF. For the CDR3, the DNA is TGTGCCAGCAGTTCCCAGGCTCAACAGTTCTTC.

This chain joins TRBV7-2 and TRBJ2-3; D is perhaps TRBD2 (5 bases). The germline V and J ends were trimmed by 6 bases and 2 bases, with 9 bases remaining between them. Germline values: CDR1 SGHTA, CDR2 FQGNSA. The CDR3 spans 13 residues. CDR3 in amino acids: CASRPGYTDTQYF. The CDR3 bases are TGTGCCAGCAGGCCGGGGTACACAGATACGCAGTATTTT.

This clonotype was observed a handful of times. The CDR3: CASRGLGTDTQYF. The CDR3 DNA sequence: TGTGCCAGCAGGGGGCTGGGGACAGATACGCAGTATTTT. This sequence joins TRBV27 and TRBJ2-3; D might be TRBD1 (5 bases). The V end lost 6 bases, the J end lost 3 bases, and 10 bases lay between the germline ends. There are 13 residues in the CDR3. CDR1 and CDR2 from the germline V gene are MNHEY and SMNVEV (reference sequence).

This clonotype was seen a handful of times. The gene calls are TRBV4-3 and TRBJ2-7; D remains ambiguous. CDR1 LGHNA and CDR2 YSLEER come from the germline V gene. This CDR3 has 15 residues. V lost 5 bases to trimming and J lost 0 bases, with 14 bases between them. The CDR3 region is CASSATDLSSYEQYF. The CDR3 DNA sequence: TGCGCCAGCAGCGCCACGGATCTTAGCTCCTACGAGCAGTACTTC.

The gene calls are TRBV27 and TRBJ2-6; D may be TRBD1 (6 bases). The ends were cut back, 5 bases at V and 1 base at J, with 15 bases in the middle. CDR3 length: 17 amino acids. Germline CDR1 reads MNHEY; CDR2 reads SMNVEV (reference sequence). CDR3 protein: CASSPYLQGSGANVLTF. The CDR3 DNA sequence: TGTGCCAGCAGTCCGTACCTACAGGGATCTGGGGCCAACGTCCTGACTTTC.

This clonotype came up once. V and J are TRBV5-6 and TRBJ1-5; D is uncertain. Trimming removed 2 bases at V and 0 bases at J, with 12 bases between. Germline V gene data show CDR1 as SGHDT and CDR2 as YYEEEE. CDR3 length equals 16 residues. CDR3: CASSLFALNSNQPQHF. The DNA for the CDR3 is TGTGCCAGCAGCTTATTTGCGCTCAATAGCAATCAGCCCCAGCATTTT.

The rearrangement links TRBV2 to TRBJ2-7; D is possibly TRBD2 (6 bases). Germline lookup yields CDR1 SNHLY and CDR2 FYNNEI. The CDR3 sequence is 13 residues long. Trimming stripped 11 bases from V and 2 bases from J, with 16 bases between. CDR3 in amino acids: CAGMGGSAYEQYF. The CDR3 coding sequence is TGTGCCGGGATGGGGGGTTCGGCCTACGAGCAGTACTTC.

The chain uses TRBV12-3 or TRBV12-4 and TRBJ2-3; D tentatively fits TRBD1 or TRBD2 (5 bases each). The CDR3 spans 14 residues. Trimming removed 6 bases from V and 5 bases from J, with 15 bases in between. The CDR3 sequence is CASSRDGERDTQYF. CDR3 bases: TGTGCCAGCAGCCGGGACGGAGAAAGAGATACGCAGTATTTT.

V is TRBV27 and J is TRBJ2-1; D may be TRBD1 or TRBD2 (6 bases each). V lost 4 bases and J lost 1, with 8 bases in between. The CDR3 extends over 14 amino acids. The germline V gene has CDR1 MNHEY and CDR2 SMNVEV (reference sequence). The CDR3 protein is CASSWRGSYNEQFF. As DNA, the CDR3 is TGTGCCAGCAGTTGGAGGGGGTCCTACAATGAGCAGTTCTTC.

The table lists this clonotype with a few counts. In nucleotides, the CDR3 is TGTGCCAGCAGTTACGAATACACAGATACGCAGTATTTT. Translated, it gives CASSYEYTDTQYF. V gene TRBV6-2 or TRBV6-3 combines with J gene TRBJ2-3; D uncertain. Trimming stripped 2 bases from V and 2 bases from J, with 5 bases between. Per germline, CDR1 MNHEY and CDR2 SVGEGT. The CDR3 loop spans 13 amino acids.

This clonotype was observed once. This rearrangement joins TRBV12-3 or TRBV12-4 to TRBJ2-3, with D perhaps given as TRBD1 or TRBD2 (5 bases each). V lost 2 bases and J 5 bases, leaving 11 bases between the germline ends. The CDR3 is 14 residues long. Written as DNA, the CDR3 is TGTGCCAGCAGTTTACCGGGACGGATAGATACGCAGTATTTT. This sequence encodes CASSLPGRIDTQYF.

This rearrangement joins TRBV6-2 or TRBV6-3 to TRBJ1-5; D call uncertain. Germline CDR1 reads MNHEY; CDR2 reads SVGEGT. Trimming pared 4 bases from V and 4 bases from J, leaving 5 bases between. This CDR3 is built from 12 residues. CDR3: CASSWPNQPQHF. CDR3 bases: TGTGCCAGCAGTTGGCCAAATCAGCCCCAGCATTTT.

The chain combines TRBV4-2 with TRBJ1-1; 7 nucleotides line up with TRBD1. The CDR3 is 12 residues long. Trimming at V came to 3 bases and at J to 11 bases, leaving 6 bases not matched to a gene. Germline values: CDR1 LGHNA, CDR2 YNFKEQ. The CDR3 sequence: CASSQRDSGAFF. In DNA, the CDR3 is TGTGCCAGCAGCCAGAGGGACAGTGGGGCTTTCTTT.

This clonotype was seen a handful of times. This chain links TRBV18 with TRBJ2-7, with 7 bases fitting TRBD1. With 4 bases clipped from V and 4 bases from J, the junction kept 7 bases outside the gene matches. CDR1 is KGHSH, CDR2 LQKENI, per germline. The CDR3 extends over 14 amino acids. The CDR3 DNA follows: TGTGCCAGCTCACACCCGGGACAGCCTTACGAGCAGTACTTC. Translated, it gives CASSHPGQPYEQYF.

The J gene is TRBJ1-4, the V gene TRBV4-2; 7 bases are a match to TRBD1. The CDR3 has 13 residues. Germline V gene sequence: CDR1 LGHNA, CDR2 YNFKEQ. V lost 10 bases and J lost 7; bases outside the gene matches: 9. CDR3 coding DNA: TGTGCCACCGGGGACAGAGAACTTGAAAAACTGTTTTTT. Its translation is CATGDRELEKLFF.

The CDR3 here is CASSLRAGQGYTF. CDR3 DNA sequence: TGTGCCAGCAGCTTAAGGGCAGGGCAAGGCTACACCTTC. The rearrangement links TRBV7-2 to TRBJ1-2; a possible D gene is TRBD1 (5 bases). There are 13 residues in the CDR3. V was clipped by 2 bases and J by 8 bases, with 12 bases between them. CDR1 is SGHTA, CDR2 FQGNSA, per germline. The entire variable domain, with the rest obtained from reference TRBV7-2 and TRBJ1-2, is as follows: GAGVSQSPSNKVTEKGKDVELRCDPISGHTALYWYRQSLGQGLEFLIYFQGNSAPDKSGLPSDRFSAERTGGSVSTLTIQRTQQEDSAVYLCASSLRAGQGYTFGSGTRLTVV.